This is a list of T cell receptor beta chains from one sample in a study of shared clonotypes between healthy human individuals. Profiled with immunoSEQ multiplex PCR; TCRdb holds only in-frame clones, not every one. The sample carries about 2 million clones, about 95% recorded once. Sequences were obtained from naive CD8+ T cells sorted from blood. These receptors originate from a man aged 18 to 29 in good health. The CDR3 runs from the conserved cysteine through the conserved F or W. The order of the fields is V gene, D gene, J gene, CDR3 DNA, CDR3 protein. The D gene is left open where the match is weak.

>TRBV27|NA|TRBJ2-7
TGTGCCAGCAGTTTATCGGGCGAGCAGTACTTC
CASSLSGEQYF
>TRBV27|NA|TRBJ2-7
TGTGCCAGCAGTTTAGTGGACTCGACCTACGAGCAGTACTTC
CASSLVDSTYEQYF
>TRBV27|NA|TRBJ2-1
TGTGCCAGCATTTCCTCCCACGCGGGGAGCAATGAGCAGTTCTTC
CASISSHAGSNEQFF
>TRBV9|TRBD2|TRBJ2-3
TGTGCCAGCAGCCCTCAACTAGCGGGAGGGGCAGATACGCAGTATTTT
CASSPQLAGGADTQYF
>TRBV29-1|TRBD1|TRBJ1-1
TGCAGCGTTGGAGAGACAGGGGGGCTCACTGAAGCTTTCTTT
CSVGETGGLTEAFF
>TRBV15|NA|TRBJ1-6
TGTGCCACCAGCAGAGTCAGTAATTCACCCCTCCACTTT
CATSRVSNSPLHF
>TRBV6-6|NA|TRBJ2-3
TGTGCCAGCAGTTACGTAGGGGGAACAGATACGCAGTATTTT
CASSYVGGTDTQYF
>TRBV15|NA|TRBJ2-7
TGTGCCACCAGCAGAATGCGGGGGCCCTCCTACGAGCAGTACTTC
CATSRMRGPSYEQYF
>TRBV29-1|TRBD1|TRBJ2-7
TGCAGCGTTGAAGTTGGACAGGACGCCTACGAGCAGTACTTC
CSVEVGQDAYEQYF
>TRBV4-1|NA|TRBJ2-7
TGCGCCAGCAGCCAAGGTGGATTTAGCTCCTACGAGCAGTACTTC
CASSQGGFSSYEQYF
>TRBV5-1|NA|TRBJ2-7
TGCGCCAGCCGTGTAACGGGGGTTAACGAGCAGTACTTC
CASRVTGVNEQYF
>TRBV11-2|NA|TRBJ2-2
TGTGCCAGCAGCCCTCCCGGGGAGCTGTTTTTT
CASSPPGELFF
>TRBV5-3|NA|TRBJ2-7
TGTGCCAGAAGCCGACACAGTACCTACGAGCAGTACTTC
CARSRHSTYEQYF
>TRBV11-2|NA|TRBJ2-5
TGTGCCAGCAGCTTAGATTCGGAGACCCAGTACTTC
CASSLDSETQYF
>TRBV9|NA|TRBJ1-2
TGTGCCAGCAGCGCGGGACCTCCGGAGGTCTCGTTC
CASSAGPPEVSF
>TRBV6-6|NA|TRBJ1-2
TGTGCCAGCAGTTACGGGAGGGCGAACTATGGCTACACCTTC
CASSYGRANYGYTF
>TRBV30|NA|TRBJ2-3
TGTGCCTGGAGTCTGACCAGCTCGGATACGCAGTATTTT
CAWSLTSSDTQYF
>TRBV28|NA|TRBJ1-2
TGTGCCAGCAGTTACCTAACTCAACTTGAGGGCTACACCTTC
CASSYLTQLEGYTF